These 9 T cell receptor beta chains share one sample of origin, sequenced in a study of cytomegalovirus exposure and HLA in healthy donors. PCR involved 60 Vbeta and 13 Jbeta primers. The repertoire was sequenced with immunoSEQ multiplex PCR; TCRdb's copy has only in-frame clones and lacks some. The table lists fewer than 250,000 clones, about 84% of them singletons. Sequencing input: PBMCs. The receptors stem from a human donor in good health.

The CDR3, as DNA: TGTGCCTGGCAGAAGAACTATGGCTACACCTTC. It codes for CAWQKNYGYTF. The gene calls are TRBV30 and TRBJ1-2; D remains ambiguous. Germline V gene sequence: CDR1 GTSNPN, CDR2 SVGIG (reference sequence). V was clipped by 5 bases and J by 2 bases, with 6 bases between them. The CDR3 runs 11 residues.

CDR3 DNA: TGTGCCAGTAGTATAAAACTAGCGGGAGTGTTCAATGAGCAGTTCTTC. Translation: CASSIKLAGVFNEQFF. The V gene is TRBV19, the J gene TRBJ2-1; 11 bases are shared with TRBD2. Germline V gives CDR1 LNHDA, CDR2 SQIVND (reference sequence). V dropped 2 bases and J dropped 6; count of bases not matched to a gene: 6. The CDR3 contains 16 residues.

The chain carries TRBV5-6 and TRBJ2-1; D uncertain. The CDR3 has 15 amino acids. The V end lost 2 bases, the J end lost 1 base, and 10 bases lay between the germline ends. Germline CDR1 is SGHDT and CDR2 is YYEEEE. CDR3 protein: CASSFGGLSYNEQFF. CDR3 coding DNA: TGTGCCAGCAGCTTTGGCGGCCTGTCCTACAATGAGCAGTTCTTC. The variable domain in full, completed from reference TRBV5-6 and TRBJ2-1, reads DAGVTQSPTHLIKTRGQQVTLRCSPKSGHDTVSWYQQALGQGPQFIFQYYEEEERQRGNFPDRFSGHQFPNYSSELNVNALLLGDSALYLCASSFGGLSYNEQFFGPGTRLTVL.

V usage is TRBV28 and J usage is TRBJ2-7, with a possible D match to TRBD1 (6 bases). This CDR3 spans 13 amino acids. Trimming stripped 5 bases from V and 5 bases from J, with 13 bases between. Germline loops: CDR1 MDHEN, CDR2 SYDVKM. In DNA form, the CDR3 reads TGTGCCAGCAGTGGGACAATCGTCGACGAGCAGTACTTC. Translating it yields CASSGTIVDEQYF.

The V gene is TRBV28, the J gene TRBJ2-7; 10 bases fit TRBD1. The CDR3 covers 16 residues. Germline loops: CDR1 MDHEN, CDR2 SYDVKM. V trimming: 5 bases; J trimming: 5 bases; junction bases outside the gene matches: 12. The CDR3 DNA is TGTGCCAGCAGTAAACATAGGGGACAGGGGAACGACGAGCAGTACTTC. Protein: CASSKHRGQGNDEQYF.

The rearrangement uses TRBV19 and TRBJ1-4; D is possibly TRBD1 (5 bases). Germline CDR1 LNHDA, CDR2 SQIVND (reference sequence). There are 14 residues in the CDR3. V shed 3 bases and J shed 0 bases, with 5 bases lying between them. CDR3: CASSMTATNEKLFF. The CDR3, as DNA: TGTGCCAGTAGTATGACAGCAACTAATGAAAAACTGTTTTTT.

The rearrangement links TRBV15 to TRBJ1-1, with 8 bases identical to TRBD1. Germline CDR1 and CDR2: LNHNV and YYDKDF (reference sequence). There are 13 residues in the CDR3. J was trimmed by 4 bases and V by 5 bases; bases with no gene match: 3. CDR3 sequence reads: CATSVTGGTEAFF. The CDR3 nucleotides read TGTGCCACCAGCGTTACAGGGGGCACTGAAGCTTTCTTT.

The chain carries TRBV11-2 and TRBJ2-3; 14 nucleotides line up with TRBD2. The length of the CDR3 is 17 residues. V dropped 4 bases and J dropped 5; count of bases not matched to a gene: 8. The germline V gene has CDR1 SGHAT and CDR2 FQNNGV. CDR3 nucleotides: TGTGCCAGCAGCTACGGGACTAGCGGGAGTAAGGTAGATACGCAGTATTTT. It translates to CASSYGTSGSKVDTQYF.

V and J are TRBV7-2 and TRBJ1-2; D is undetermined. There are 13 residues in the CDR3. V gave up 1 base and J gave up 5 bases, with 8 bases separating them. From germline, CDR1 is SGHTA and CDR2 FQGNSA. The DNA of the CDR3 is TGTGCCAGCAGCTTAGACGGTCCGTATGGCTACACCTTC. Translated: CASSLDGPYGYTF. Full variable domain (outside the CDR3, taken from reference TRBV7-2 and TRBJ1-2): GAGVSQSPSNKVTEKGKDVELRCDPISGHTALYWYRQSLGQGLEFLIYFQGNSAPDKSGLPSDRFSAERTGGSVSTLTIQRTQQEDSAVYLCASSLDGPYGYTFGSGTRLTVV.